This T cell receptor (beta chain) derives from a study of T cell responses to AZD1222 COVID-19 vaccine. Study summary: Pooling of second doses given at about 4 or about 12 weeks was done.

Broader study findings: Spike was spanned by vaccine-associated CD4 TCRs, with dominance at 160-218 and 743-854. Donors skewed white British and female; clonal diversity was possibly underestimated. Repertoire sampling was restricted to post-peak T cell response timepoints.

The CDR3 spans 15 residues. V lost 4 bases and J lost 13; bases outside the gene matches: 13. Germline CDR1 SGDLS, CDR2 YYNGEE. On this clone itself: Its target is not known.

TCRdb keeps only in-frame clones here, not all; method: immunoSEQ multiplex PCR. The sample lists around 130,000 clones; roughly 92% were seen once. The source of this sequence is an adult in good health. Sequencing was performed on peripheral blood, taken on day 0 of AZD1222 vaccination. The chain uses TRBV9 and TRBJ1-6, with TRBD1 identical over 8 bases. CDR3 region: CASSFRTGKEGPLHF. The DNA for the CDR3 is TGTGCCAGCAGCTTCCGGACAGGGAAGGAGGGTCCCCTCCACTTT.